This T cell receptor beta chain was found in a study of vaccination and CD4 T cells after COVID-19. Findings of the study overall: Within the convalescent patients, a median approximately 86% of the SARS-CoV-2-reactive clones were ones that appeared only post-vaccination. Rising from 21 to 38, the median of SARS-CoV-2-reactive clonotypes did not change significantly. Within convalescent individuals, 304 out of 307 vaccine-specific clones proved to be spike mono-reactive.

As for treatment: roughly 11-day PBMC culture with coronavirus spike peptide pools or control peptides (ViraFEST assay). CD4+ T-cell collection from the unexposed donor predated the COVID-19 pandemic (2011-2018). Wells that each held 2 million or so PBMCs were cultured with around 9.4 IU/ml IL-2 and around 10 ug/ml peptide pools. V lost 6 bases and J lost 0; bases outside the gene matches: 7. CDR1 is DFQATT and CDR2 is SNEGSKA in the germline V gene (reference sequence). The CDR3 extends over 14 amino acids. On this clonotype itself: Its matching antigen is unknown.

With the Oncomine TCR Beta short-read assay, DNA from cultured CD4+ T cells was sequenced. TCRdb redid the calling of the PCR reads with MiXCR, one entry per CDR3 protein. The sample contains approximately 5,800 distinct CDR3 sequences, less than 50% of which appear only once. The chain employs TRBV20-1 and TRBJ1-1, with 7 bases matching TRBD1. The sequencing input was CD4+ T cells from blood, cultured in vitro. This sequence originates from a human donor in good health. Here the CDR3 DNA reads TGCAGTGCCCGTCCCGGGACAGTGAACACTGAAGCTTTCTTT. Its protein product is CSARPGTVNTEAFF.